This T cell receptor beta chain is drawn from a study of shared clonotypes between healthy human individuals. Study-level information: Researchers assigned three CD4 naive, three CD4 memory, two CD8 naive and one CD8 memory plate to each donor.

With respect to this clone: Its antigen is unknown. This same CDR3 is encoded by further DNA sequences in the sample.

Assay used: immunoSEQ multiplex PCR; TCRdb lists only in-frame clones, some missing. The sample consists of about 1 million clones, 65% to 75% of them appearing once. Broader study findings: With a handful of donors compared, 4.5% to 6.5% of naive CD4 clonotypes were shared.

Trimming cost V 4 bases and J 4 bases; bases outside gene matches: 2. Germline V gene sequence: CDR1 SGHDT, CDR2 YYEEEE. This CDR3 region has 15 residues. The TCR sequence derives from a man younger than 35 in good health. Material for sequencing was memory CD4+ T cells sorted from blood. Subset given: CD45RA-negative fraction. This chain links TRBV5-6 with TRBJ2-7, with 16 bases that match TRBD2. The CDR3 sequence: CASSPGLAGGYEQYF. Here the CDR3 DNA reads TGTGCCAGCAGCCCGGGACTAGCGGGAGGGTACGAGCAGTACTTC.